Listed here are 16 T cell receptor beta chains from one sample, sequenced in a study of glioma-infiltrating T cells. Using RNA template, CDR3s of TCR alpha and beta were amplified with iRepertoire arm-PCR. In TCRdb, the multiplex PCR reads were re-called with MiXCR into one record per CDR3 protein. Of under 200,000 distinct CDR3 sequences in the sample, roughly 32% were seen once. The sequencing input was glioma tissue, nonneoplastic brain tissue, or PBMCs (not recorded which). The source of these receptors is a human donor with low-grade glioma or glioblastoma, undergoing nonglioma brain surgery, or in good health (not recorded which).

This clonotype turned up a few times. V usage is TRBV5-1 and J usage is TRBJ2-7; D is unclear. The CDR3 has 13 amino acids. V was clipped by 2 bases and J by 4 bases, with 10 bases between them. Per the germline V gene, CDR1 is SGHRS and CDR2 is YFSETQ. CDR3 residues: CASSFTVSYEQYF. CDR3 bases: TGCGCCAGCAGCTTCACAGTGAGTTACGAGCAGTACTTC.

This clonotype was counted many times. V is TRBV19 and J is TRBJ1-1; TRBD1 is a possible D gene (6 bases). The CDR3 contains 15 residues. Germline CDR1 LNHDA, CDR2 SQIVND (reference sequence). Trimming took off 3 bases at V and 5 bases at J, with 16 bases between the two ends. CDR3 coding DNA: TGTGCCAGTAGTATGGTGGCACAGGGTGGGACTGAAGCTTTCTTT. Translation gives CASSMVAQGGTEAFF.

This clonotype was seen at least ten times. This chain links TRBV20-1 with TRBJ2-3; 10 positions match TRBD2. The CDR3 is 13 amino acids. CDR1 and CDR2 from the germline V gene are DFQATT and SNEGSKA (reference sequence). V was clipped by 5 bases and J by 2 bases; unmatched bases: 1. The CDR3 region is CSALAGDTDTQYF. Here the CDR3 DNA reads TGCAGTGCTCTAGCGGGAGACACAGATACGCAGTATTTT.

This clonotype was picked up many times. The chain couples TRBV20-1 to TRBJ1-2; D is perhaps TRBD1 (5 bases). Germline V CDR1 and CDR2: DFQATT, SNEGSKA (reference sequence). The CDR3 is made up of 14 amino acids. V gave up 4 bases and J gave up 8 bases, with 20 bases separating them. The CDR3 DNA follows: TGCAGTGCTACAGAAGGGGATTTTGGGTTCGGCTACACCTTC. Its translation: CSATEGDFGFGYTF.

The table lists this clonotype with many counts. This CDR3 reads CASCIPGGHNEQFF. The CDR3 DNA sequence: TGTGCCAGCTGCATACCGGGAGGCCACAATGAGCAGTTCTTC. The chain joins TRBV7-9 to TRBJ2-1, with 7 nucleotides matching TRBD2. V trimming: 8 bases; J trimming: 5 bases; junction bases outside the gene matches: 9. Germline values: CDR1 SEHNR, CDR2 FQNEAQ (reference sequence). This CDR3 has 14 residues.

V and J are TRBV2 and TRBJ2-1; D may be TRBD1 (5 bases). The V end was cut by 6 bases, the J end by 7 bases, with 22 bases between. This CDR3 region has 16 residues. Germline values: CDR1 SNHLY, CDR2 FYNNEI. CDR3 loop: CASRPEVLTPGNEQFF. The DNA for the CDR3 is TGTGCCAGCAGACCCGAGGTCTTGACTCCAGGGAATGAGCAGTTCTTC.

In this sample, this clonotype turned up once. Being one base from a much bigger clone, this may be a read error. The gene calls are TRBV10-3 and TRBJ2-7; D is unclear. CDR3 size: 16 residues. V lost 0 bases and J 7 bases, leaving 19 bases between the germline ends. From germline, CDR1 is ENHRY and CDR2 SYGVKD. The DNA of the CDR3 is TGTGCCATCAGTGAGTCTGGGCGGAATGCCTACAATGAGCAGTACTTC. Amino acids: CAISESGRNAYNEQYF.

This clonotype has a count of ten or more. The chain uses TRBV15 and TRBJ2-1, with D unresolved. CDR1 LNHNV and CDR2 YYDKDF come from the germline V gene (reference sequence). V gave up 0 bases and J gave up 10 bases, with 13 bases separating them. The CDR3 loop spans 14 amino acids. In DNA form, the CDR3 reads TGTGCCACCAGCAGAGATCTAATAGCCCAGGAGCAGTTCTTC. Amino acids: CATSRDLIAQEQFF.

This clonotype was recorded many times. The rearrangement links TRBV5-1 to TRBJ1-1, with TRBD1 identical over 7 bases. In germline, CDR1 is SGHRS, CDR2 YFSETQ. The V and J ends lost 1 base and 1 base, in that order; junction bases with no gene match: 7. This CDR3 has 16 residues. The CDR3: CASSLPLTGTNTEAFF. CDR3 in DNA: TGCGCCAGCAGCTTGCCCCTGACAGGGACGAACACTGAAGCTTTCTTT. Looking up the rest from reference TRBV5-1 and TRBJ1-1 gives the full variable domain: KAGVTQTPRYLIKTRGQQVTLSCSPISGHRSVSWYQQTPGQGLQFLFEYFSETQRNKGNFPGRFSGRQFSNSRSEMNVSTLELGDSALYLCASSLPLTGTNTEAFFGQGTRLTVV.

J is TRBJ2-5 and V is TRBV15; 7 bases map to TRBD1. This CDR3 region has 14 residues. The trim removed 1 base at V and 4 bases at J, leaving 3 bases unmatched. Germline-derived CDR1 and CDR2 are LNHNV and YYDKDF (reference sequence). The CDR3 bases are TGTGCCACCAGCAGAGGACAGGGAGCAGAGACCCAGTACTTC. Translation: CATSRGQGAETQYF. Supplemented by reference TRBV15 and TRBJ2-5, the full variable domain reads DAMVIQNPRYQVTQFGKPVTLSCSQTLNHNVMYWYQQKSSQAPKLLFHYYDKDFNNEADTPDNFQSRRPNTSFCFLDIRSPGLGDTAMYLCATSRGQGAETQYFGPGTRLLVL.

Remarks on this clonotype: A much more abundant neighbour one base away suggests this may be a read error. DNA for the CDR3: TGTGCCAGCTCACCCCAAACTGATGGTACGCAGTATTTT. It codes for CASSPQTDGTQYF. This chain uses TRBV18 with TRBJ2-3; no definite D call. Germline assignment: CDR1 KGHSH and CDR2 LQKENI. This CDR3 comprises 13 residues. V was clipped by 3 bases and J by 8 bases, with 12 bases between them.

There are many counts of this clonotype. An end of the junction differs from the germline gene, which may be a read error. The V and J genes are TRBV19 and TRBJ2-1, with TRBD1 matching 7 bases. There are 15 residues in the CDR3. CDR1 is LNHDA and CDR2 is SQIVND in the germline V gene (reference sequence). The CDR3 region is CASSIDTGAYNEQFF. Here the CDR3 DNA reads TGTGCCAGTAGTATCGATACAGGGGCCTATAATGAGCAGTTCTTC.

The chain combines TRBV27 with TRBJ1-4, with D hard to call. The germline V gene encodes CDR1 MNHEY and CDR2 SMNVEV (reference sequence). With 7 bases removed from V and 6 bases from J, the gap between germline ends came to 12 bases. There are 13 residues in the CDR3. CDR3 nucleotide sequence: TGTGCCAGCATTTTCCCGGGTTATGAAAAACTGTTTTTT. Protein sequence: CASIFPGYEKLFF.

J is TRBJ1-1 and V is TRBV19; D possibly corresponds to TRBD1 (5 bases). Germline CDR1 LNHDA, CDR2 SQIVND (reference sequence). The CDR3 runs to 14 residues. The V and J ends lost 1 base and 2 bases respectively, with 8 bases between them. As DNA, the CDR3 is TGTGCCAGTAGTATAGGGGGACGAAACACTGAAGCTTTCTTT. Amino acid sequence: CASSIGGRNTEAFF.

Note on this clonotype: One end of the junction varies from germline; a read error may be responsible. The gene calls are TRBV29-1 and TRBJ1-1; D is ambiguous. CDR1 is SQVTM, CDR2 ANQGSEA, per germline. The CDR3 contains 8 residues. The CDR3 DNA reads as TGCAGCGTAGAGGAAGCCTCCTTT. This gives the protein CSVEEASF.

This clonotype was counted many times. In nucleotides, the CDR3 is TGTGCCAGCAGTATGGGGATACAAGAGACCCAGTACTTC. Protein product: CASSMGIQETQYF. The chain links TRBV2 to TRBJ2-5; D gene unclear. The germline CDR1 and CDR2 sequences are SNHLY and FYNNEI. CDR3 length equals 13 residues. With 5 bases removed from V and 2 bases from J, the gap between germline ends came to 9 bases.